Listed below are T cell receptor beta chains from one sample, sequenced in a study of CD8+ T cells in alopecia areata. The repertoire was sequenced with immunoSEQ multiplex PCR; TCRdb's copy has only in-frame clones and lacks some. The sample carries 100,000 to 150,000 clones, roughly 61% recorded once. The sample in question was CD4+ T cells sorted from blood, obtained at week 0. The receptors shown here come from a human donor with alopecia areata. The CDR3 runs from the conserved cysteine through the conserved F or W. A D gene is named only where the DNA matches it firmly. The size of a clone is reported for some rows only, either as once, few or many, or as a class for expanded clones.

- | 14 | TRBJ1-2 | - | TRBV10-3 | CAISEFGVHYGYTF | TGTGCCATCAGTGAGTTCGGGGTTCACTATGGCTACACCTTC
- | 15 | TRBJ1-6 | - | TRBV10-3 | CAISDQGQRDSPLHF | TGTGCCATCAGTGACCAAGGACAGCGAGATTCACCCCTCCACTTT
- | 14 | TRBJ2-7 | - | TRBV7-9 | CASSLEQGPYEQYF | TGTGCCAGCAGCTTAGAACAGGGACCTTACGAGCAGTACTTC
- | 13 | TRBJ2-2 | - | TRBV7-8 | CASSRDSAGELFF | TGTGCCAGCAGTAGGGACTCGGCCGGGGAGCTGTTTTTT
- | 15 | TRBJ1-6 | few | TRBV29-1 | CSVREGLGHNSPLHF | TGCAGCGTTCGAGAGGGGTTGGGGCATAATTCACCCCTCCACTTT
TRBD1 | 13 | TRBJ1-5 | - | TRBV7-2 | CASSARGDQPQHF | TGTGCCAGCAGCGCCAGGGGGGATCAGCCCCAGCATTTT
- | 17 | TRBJ2-1 | - | TRBV5-4 | CASSPHPGQSSYNEQFF | TGTGCCAGCAGCCCCCACCCGGGACAAAGCTCCTACAATGAGCAGTTCTTC
- | 16 | TRBJ2-6 | once | TRBV14 | CASRERGRAGANVLTF | TGTGCCAGCAGGGAACGGGGCAGGGCTGGGGCCAACGTCCTGACTTTC
- | 20 | TRBJ2-3 | - | TRBV15 | CATSRDLGTPGSRDTDTQYF | TGTGCCACCAGCAGAGATTTGGGCACCCCGGGGAGTCGTGACACAGATACGCAGTATTTT
- | 14 | TRBJ2-3 | - | TRBV18 | CASSPVGSTDTQYF | TGTGCCAGCTCACCAGTCGGGAGCACAGATACGCAGTATTTT
TRBD2 | 17 | TRBJ2-1 | - | TRBV27 | CASSLDTGTSAYNEQFF | TGTGCCAGCAGTTTAGATACCGGGACTAGCGCGTACAATGAGCAGTTCTTC
- | 14 | TRBJ1-3 | - | TRBV2 | CASRVGGAGNTIYF | TGTGCCAGCAGGGTGGGCGGAGCGGGAAACACCATATATTTT
TRBD1 | 16 | TRBJ2-2 | few | TRBV4-3 | CASSQRSDRDTGELFF | TGCGCCAGCAGCCAAAGGAGTGACAGGGACACCGGGGAGCTGTTTTTT
TRBD1 | 17 | TRBJ2-5 | - | TRBV4-2 | CASSQDGPGGRMETQYF | TGTGCCAGCAGCCAAGATGGCCCAGGGGGTCGGATGGAGACCCAGTACTTC
- | 15 | TRBJ2-7 | - | TRBV4-1 | CASSPPGGSSYEQYF | TGCGCCAGCAGCCCCCCTGGCGGAAGCTCCTACGAGCAGTACTTC
- | 15 | TRBJ2-3 | - | TRBV25-1 | CASSARDILTDTQYF | TGTGCCAGCAGTGCACGAGACATACTCACAGATACGCAGTATTTT
- | 16 | TRBJ1-5 | - | TRBV19 | CASSMGGLRSNQPQHF | TGTGCCAGTAGTATGGGCGGGCTCCGTAGCAATCAGCCCCAGCATTTT
- | 16 | TRBJ1-5 | few | TRBV28 | CASSHRDFQGNQPQHF | TGTGCCAGCAGTCACCGGGACTTCCAAGGCAATCAGCCCCAGCATTTT
- | 14 | TRBJ1-2 | - | TRBV25-1 | CASSPGQRFYGYTF | TGTGCCAGCAGTCCCGGACAGCGCTTTTATGGCTACACCTTC
- | 13 | TRBJ2-4 | few | TRBV29-1 | CSVESLAKNIQYF | TGCAGCGTTGAGAGTTTAGCCAAAAACATTCAGTACTTC
- | 14 | TRBJ2-2 | - | TRBV2 | CASSPGLDTGELFF | TGTGCCAGCAGCCCAGGGTTGGACACCGGGGAGCTGTTTTTT
TRBD1 | 12 | TRBJ2-3 | - | TRBV30 | CAWGQGTDTQYF | TGTGCCTGGGGACAGGGCACAGATACGCAGTATTTT
TRBD1 | 15 | TRBJ2-1 | few | TRBV4-2 | CASSPGTGAYNEQFF | TGTGCCAGCAGCCCCGGGACAGGGGCGTACAATGAGCAGTTCTTC
TRBD2 | 15 | TRBJ2-1 | - | TRBV11-2 | CASSLIAGAYNEQFF | TGTGCCAGCAGCTTAATAGCGGGAGCTTACAATGAGCAGTTCTTC
- | 13 | TRBJ1-2 | - | TRBV23-1 | CASSPDGRYGYTF | TGCGCCAGCAGTCCGGACGGACGCTATGGCTACACCTTC
- | 10 | TRBJ2-7 | - | TRBV11-2 | CASSNYEQYF | TGTGCCAGCAGCAACTACGAGCAGTACTTC